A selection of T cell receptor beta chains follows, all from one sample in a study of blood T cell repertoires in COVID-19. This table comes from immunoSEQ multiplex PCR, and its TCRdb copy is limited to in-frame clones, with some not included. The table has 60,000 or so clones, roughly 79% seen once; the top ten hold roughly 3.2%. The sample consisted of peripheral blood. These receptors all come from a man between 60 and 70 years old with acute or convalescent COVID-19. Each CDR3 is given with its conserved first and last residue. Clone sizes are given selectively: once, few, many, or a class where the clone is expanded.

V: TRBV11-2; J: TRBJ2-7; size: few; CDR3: CASSLVYGGRYEQYF
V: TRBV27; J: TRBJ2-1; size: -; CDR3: CASSSAGTKKGEQFF
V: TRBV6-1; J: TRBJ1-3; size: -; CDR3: CASSEAGTSGNTIYF
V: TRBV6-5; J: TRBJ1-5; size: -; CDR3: CASTPTGYSNQPQHF
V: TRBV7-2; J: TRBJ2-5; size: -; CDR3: CASSFRGETQYF
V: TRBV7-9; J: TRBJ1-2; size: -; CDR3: CASSLELATPFYGYTF
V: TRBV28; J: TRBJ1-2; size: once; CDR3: CASSSQGQGGGYTF
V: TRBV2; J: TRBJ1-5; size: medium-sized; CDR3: CASSSNYEGQPQHF
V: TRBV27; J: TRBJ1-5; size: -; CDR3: CASSLGGGYPNQPQHF
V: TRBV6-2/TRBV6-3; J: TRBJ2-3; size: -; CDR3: CASSYSGQSTDTQYF
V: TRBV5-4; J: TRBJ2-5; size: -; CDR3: CASRPWAGETQYF
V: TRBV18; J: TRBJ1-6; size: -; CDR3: CASSPSGGGSPLHF
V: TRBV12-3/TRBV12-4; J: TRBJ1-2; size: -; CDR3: CASRRQEGGYTF
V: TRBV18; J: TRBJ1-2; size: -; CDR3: CASSLRDRDYTF
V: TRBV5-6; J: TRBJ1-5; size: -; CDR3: CASSIGTGGQPQHF